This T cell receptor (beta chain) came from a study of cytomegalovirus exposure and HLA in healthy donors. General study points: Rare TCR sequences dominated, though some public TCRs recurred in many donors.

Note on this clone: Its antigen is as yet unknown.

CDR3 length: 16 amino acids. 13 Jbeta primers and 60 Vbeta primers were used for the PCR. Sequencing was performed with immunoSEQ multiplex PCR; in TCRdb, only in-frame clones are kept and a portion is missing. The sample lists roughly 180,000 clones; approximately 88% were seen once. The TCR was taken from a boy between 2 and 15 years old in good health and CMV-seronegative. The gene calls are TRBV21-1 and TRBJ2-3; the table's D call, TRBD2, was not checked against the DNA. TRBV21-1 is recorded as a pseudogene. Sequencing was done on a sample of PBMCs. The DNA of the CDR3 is TGTGCCAGCAGCAATTTGGGAGCGGGAGTCGCAGATACGCAGTATTTT. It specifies CASSNLGAGVADTQYF.